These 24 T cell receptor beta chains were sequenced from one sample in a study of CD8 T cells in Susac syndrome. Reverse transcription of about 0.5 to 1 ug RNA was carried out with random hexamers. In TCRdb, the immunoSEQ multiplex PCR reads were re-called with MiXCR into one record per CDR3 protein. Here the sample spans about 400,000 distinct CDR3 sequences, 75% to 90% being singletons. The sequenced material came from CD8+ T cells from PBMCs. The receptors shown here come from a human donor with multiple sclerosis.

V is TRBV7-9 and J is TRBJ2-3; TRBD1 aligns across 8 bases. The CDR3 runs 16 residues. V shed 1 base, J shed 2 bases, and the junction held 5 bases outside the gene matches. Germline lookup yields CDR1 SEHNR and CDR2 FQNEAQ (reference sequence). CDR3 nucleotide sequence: TGTGCCAGCAGCTTAGGAACAGGGGGGATCACAGATACGCAGTATTTT. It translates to CASSLGTGGITDTQYF.

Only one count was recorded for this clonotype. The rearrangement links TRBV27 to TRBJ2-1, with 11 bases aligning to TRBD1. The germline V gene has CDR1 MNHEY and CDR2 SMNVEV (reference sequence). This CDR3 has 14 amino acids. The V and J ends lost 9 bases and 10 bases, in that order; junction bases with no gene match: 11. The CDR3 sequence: CASLPRDRGGEQFF. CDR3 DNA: TGTGCCAGTCTACCACGGGACAGGGGGGGCGAGCAGTTCTTC.

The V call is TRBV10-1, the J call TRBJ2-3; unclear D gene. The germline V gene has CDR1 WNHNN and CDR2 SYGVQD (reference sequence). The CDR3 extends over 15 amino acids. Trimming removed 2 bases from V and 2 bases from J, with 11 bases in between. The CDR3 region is CASSEGRQPTDTQYF. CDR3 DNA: TGCGCCAGCAGTGAGGGGCGACAACCCACAGATACGCAGTATTTT.

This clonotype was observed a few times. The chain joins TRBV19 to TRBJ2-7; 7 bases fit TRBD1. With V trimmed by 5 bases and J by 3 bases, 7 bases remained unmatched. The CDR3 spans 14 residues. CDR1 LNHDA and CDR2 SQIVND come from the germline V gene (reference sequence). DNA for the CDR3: TGTGCCAGTAGTCACCCGGGACAGAACTACGAGCAGTACTTC. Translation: CASSHPGQNYEQYF.

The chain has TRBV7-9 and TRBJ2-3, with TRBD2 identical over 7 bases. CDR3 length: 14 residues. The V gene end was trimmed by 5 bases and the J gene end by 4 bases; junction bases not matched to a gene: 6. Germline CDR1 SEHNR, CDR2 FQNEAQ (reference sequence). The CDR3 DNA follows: TGTGCCAGCAGCCCCGGGAGGTTGCCAGATACGCAGTATTTT. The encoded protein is CASSPGRLPDTQYF. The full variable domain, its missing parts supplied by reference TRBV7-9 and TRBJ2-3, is DTGVSQNPRHKITKRGQNVTFRCDPISEHNRLYWYRQTLGQGPEFLTYFQNEAQLEKSRLLSDRFSAERPKGSFSTLEIQRTEQGDSAMYLCASSPGRLPDTQYFGPGTRLTVL.

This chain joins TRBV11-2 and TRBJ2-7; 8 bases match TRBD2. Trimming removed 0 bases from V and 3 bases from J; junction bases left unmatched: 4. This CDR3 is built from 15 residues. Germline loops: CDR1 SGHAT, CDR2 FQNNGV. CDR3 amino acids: CASSLEAGEFYEQYF. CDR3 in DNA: TGTGCCAGCAGCTTAGAAGCGGGGGAATTCTACGAGCAGTACTTC.

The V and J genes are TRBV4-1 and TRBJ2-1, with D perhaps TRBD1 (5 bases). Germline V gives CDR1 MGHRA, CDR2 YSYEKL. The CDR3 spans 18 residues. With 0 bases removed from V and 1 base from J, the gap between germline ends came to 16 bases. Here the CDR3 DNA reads TGCGCCAGCAGCCAAGATTCCCCGACAGTCGATTCCTACAATGAGCAGTTCTTC. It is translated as CASSQDSPTVDSYNEQFF.

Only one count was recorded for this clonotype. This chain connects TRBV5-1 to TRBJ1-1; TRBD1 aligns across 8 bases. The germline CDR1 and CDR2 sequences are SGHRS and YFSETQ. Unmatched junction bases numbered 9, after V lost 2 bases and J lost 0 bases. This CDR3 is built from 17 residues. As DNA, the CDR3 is TGCGCCAGCAGCTTCCCCCGGACAGGGACGCTGAACACTGAAGCTTTCTTT. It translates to CASSFPRTGTLNTEAFF. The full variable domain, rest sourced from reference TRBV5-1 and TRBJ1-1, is KAGVTQTPRYLIKTRGQQVTLSCSPISGHRSVSWYQQTPGQGLQFLFEYFSETQRNKGNFPGRFSGRQFSNSRSEMNVSTLELGDSALYLCASSFPRTGTLNTEAFFGQGTRLTVV.

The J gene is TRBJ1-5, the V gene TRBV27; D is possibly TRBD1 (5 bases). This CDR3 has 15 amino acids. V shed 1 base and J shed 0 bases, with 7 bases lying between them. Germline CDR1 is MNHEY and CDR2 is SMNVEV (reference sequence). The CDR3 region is CASSLLGGSNQPQHF. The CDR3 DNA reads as TGTGCCAGCAGTTTATTGGGGGGTAGCAATCAGCCCCAGCATTTT.

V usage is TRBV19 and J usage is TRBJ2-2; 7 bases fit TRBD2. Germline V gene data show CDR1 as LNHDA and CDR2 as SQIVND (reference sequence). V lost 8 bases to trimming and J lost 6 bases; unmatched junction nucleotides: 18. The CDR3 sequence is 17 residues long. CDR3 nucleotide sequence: TGTGCCAGTTTAGCGGCCTACGTGGGAGGGCCCTCCGGGGAGCTGTTTTTT. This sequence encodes CASLAAYVGGPSGELFF. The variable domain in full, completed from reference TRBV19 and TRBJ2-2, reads DGGITQSPKYLFRKEGQNVTLSCEQNLNHDAMYWYRQDPGQGLRLIYYSQIVNDFQKGDIAEGYSVSREKKESFPLTVTSAQKNPTAFYLCASLAAYVGGPSGELFFGEGSRLTVL.

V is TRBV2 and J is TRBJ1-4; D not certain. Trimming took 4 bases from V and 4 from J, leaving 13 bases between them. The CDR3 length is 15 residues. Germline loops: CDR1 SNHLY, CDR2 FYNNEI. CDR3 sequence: CASSGFRRFNEKLFF. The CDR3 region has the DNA TGTGCCAGCAGTGGATTCCGGCGCTTTAATGAAAAACTGTTTTTT.

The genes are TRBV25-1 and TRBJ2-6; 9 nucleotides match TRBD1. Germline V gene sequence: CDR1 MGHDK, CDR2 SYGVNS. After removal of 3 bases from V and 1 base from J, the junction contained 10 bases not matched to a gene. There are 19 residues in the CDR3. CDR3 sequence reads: CASSERTGASLSGANVLTF. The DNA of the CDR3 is TGTGCCAGCAGTGAGCGGACAGGGGCCTCCCTATCTGGGGCCAACGTCCTGACTTTC.

In DNA form, the CDR3 reads TGTGCCAGCAGTTCCGGGACAGGGGCGAACACTGAAGCTTTCTTT. Translation: CASSSGTGANTEAFF. V is TRBV12-3 or TRBV12-4 and J is TRBJ1-1; TRBD1 agrees at 10 bases. Trimming removed 4 bases from V and 1 base from J; junction bases left unmatched: 3. The CDR3 totals 15 residues.

Written as DNA, the CDR3 is TGTGCCAGCAGCCCCTCAGGGGACCGGAACACTGAAGCTTTCTTT. It is translated as CASSPSGDRNTEAFF. This rearrangement joins TRBV11-3 to TRBJ1-1, with a weak D call TRBD1 (6 bases). Trimming took off 5 bases at V and 1 base at J, with 14 bases between the two ends. The germline V gene encodes CDR1 SGHNT and CDR2 YENEEA. The CDR3 totals 15 residues.

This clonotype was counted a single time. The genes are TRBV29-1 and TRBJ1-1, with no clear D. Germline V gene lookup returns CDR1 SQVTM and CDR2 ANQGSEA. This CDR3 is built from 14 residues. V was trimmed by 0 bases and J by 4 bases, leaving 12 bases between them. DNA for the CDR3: TGCAGCGTTGAAGAGCCCAGTTGGGGCACTGAAGCTTTCTTT. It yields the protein CSVEEPSWGTEAFF.

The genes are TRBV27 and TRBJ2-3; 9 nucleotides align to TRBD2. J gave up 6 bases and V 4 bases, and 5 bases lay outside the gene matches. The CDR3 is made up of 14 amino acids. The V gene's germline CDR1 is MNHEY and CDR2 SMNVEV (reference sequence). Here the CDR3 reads CASSSWREGDTQYF. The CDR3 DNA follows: TGTGCCAGCAGTTCTTGGCGGGAGGGCGATACGCAGTATTTT.

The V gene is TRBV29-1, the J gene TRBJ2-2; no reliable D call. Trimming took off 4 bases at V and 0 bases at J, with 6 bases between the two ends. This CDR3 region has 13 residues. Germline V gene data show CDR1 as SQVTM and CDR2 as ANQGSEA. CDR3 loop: CSVGGPNTGELFF. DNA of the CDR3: TGCAGCGTTGGCGGACCGAACACCGGGGAGCTGTTTTTT.

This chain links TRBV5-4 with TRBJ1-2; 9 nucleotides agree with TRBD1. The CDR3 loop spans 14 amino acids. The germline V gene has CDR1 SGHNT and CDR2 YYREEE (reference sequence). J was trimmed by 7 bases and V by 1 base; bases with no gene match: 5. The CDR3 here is CASSLYGTGSGYTF. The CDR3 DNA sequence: TGTGCCAGCAGCTTGTATGGGACAGGGAGTGGCTACACCTTC.

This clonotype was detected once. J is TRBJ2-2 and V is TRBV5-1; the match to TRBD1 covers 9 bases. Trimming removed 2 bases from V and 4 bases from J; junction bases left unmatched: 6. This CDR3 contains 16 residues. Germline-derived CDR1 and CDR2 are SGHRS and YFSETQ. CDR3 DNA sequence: TGCGCCAGCAGCTTCTTGTGGGACAGGGTCACCGGGGAGCTGTTTTTT. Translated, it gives CASSFLWDRVTGELFF.

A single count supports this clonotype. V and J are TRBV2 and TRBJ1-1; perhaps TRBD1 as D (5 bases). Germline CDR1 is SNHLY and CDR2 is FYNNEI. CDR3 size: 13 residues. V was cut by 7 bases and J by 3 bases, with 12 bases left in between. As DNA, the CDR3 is TGTGCCAGCACAGACAGTTATGACACTGAAGCTTTCTTT. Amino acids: CASTDSYDTEAFF.

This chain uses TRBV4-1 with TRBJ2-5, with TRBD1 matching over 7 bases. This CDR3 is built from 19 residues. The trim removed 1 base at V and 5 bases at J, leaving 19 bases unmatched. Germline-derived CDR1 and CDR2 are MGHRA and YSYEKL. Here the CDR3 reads CASSQVVVGSTGSLETQYF. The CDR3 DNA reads TGCGCCAGCAGCCAAGTGGTGGTTGGGTCGACAGGGAGCTTGGAGACCCAGTACTTC.

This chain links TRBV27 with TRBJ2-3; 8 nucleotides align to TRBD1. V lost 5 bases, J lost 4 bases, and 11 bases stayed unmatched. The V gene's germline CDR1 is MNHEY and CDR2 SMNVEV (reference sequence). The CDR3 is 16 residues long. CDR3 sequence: CASSPYPQGGADTQYF. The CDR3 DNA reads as TGTGCCAGCAGTCCATACCCACAGGGGGGAGCAGATACGCAGTATTTT.

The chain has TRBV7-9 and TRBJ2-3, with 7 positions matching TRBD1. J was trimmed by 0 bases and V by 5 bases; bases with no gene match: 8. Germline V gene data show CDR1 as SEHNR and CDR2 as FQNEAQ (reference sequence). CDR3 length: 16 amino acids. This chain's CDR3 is CASSPPTGSSTDTQYF. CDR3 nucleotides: TGTGCCAGCAGCCCACCGACAGGGTCAAGCACAGATACGCAGTATTTT.

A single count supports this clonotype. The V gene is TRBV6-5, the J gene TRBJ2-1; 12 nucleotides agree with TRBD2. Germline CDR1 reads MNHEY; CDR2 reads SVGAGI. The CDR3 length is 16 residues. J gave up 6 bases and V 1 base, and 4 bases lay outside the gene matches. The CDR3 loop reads CASSYWASGGANEQFF. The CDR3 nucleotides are TGTGCCAGCAGTTACTGGGCTAGCGGGGGGGCCAATGAGCAGTTCTTC.